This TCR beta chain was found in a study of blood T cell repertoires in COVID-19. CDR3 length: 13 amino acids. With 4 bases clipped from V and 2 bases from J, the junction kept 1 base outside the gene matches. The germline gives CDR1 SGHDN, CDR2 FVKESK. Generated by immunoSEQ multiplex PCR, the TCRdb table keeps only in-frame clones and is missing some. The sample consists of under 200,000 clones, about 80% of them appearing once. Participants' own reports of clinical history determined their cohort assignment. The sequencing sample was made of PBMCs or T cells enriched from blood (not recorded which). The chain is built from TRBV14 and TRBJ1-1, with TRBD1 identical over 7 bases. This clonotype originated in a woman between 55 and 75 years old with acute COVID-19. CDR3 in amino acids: CASSPGGNTEAFF. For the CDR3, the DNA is TGTGCCAGCAGCCCAGGGGGAAACACTGAAGCTTTCTTT.